Below, 6 T cell receptor beta chains from the same sample are listed, as sequenced in a study of T cell repertoires in cytomegalovirus infection. No antigen is known for these receptors. From the reads, TCRdb called clonotypes with MiXCR, one entry per CDR3 protein. The data hold under 150,000 distinct CDR3 sequences, with 30% observed a single time. This specimen consisted of CD8+ T cells from cultured PBMCs, obtained from culture after CMV antigen stimulation. These TCRs come from a human donor in good health (CMV status not recorded). Some clones in this sample may be carry-over from other donors' samples.

This clonotype is medium-sized by share. The chain employs TRBV4-1 and TRBJ2-7; TRBD1 might be the D (5 bases). The CDR3 loop spans 15 amino acids. Germline CDR1 MGHRA, CDR2 YSYEKL. With 2 bases removed from V and 4 bases from J, the gap between germline ends came to 15 bases. The CDR3 DNA is TGCGCCAGCAGCCAATGGGGCCTTCCAAAATACGAGCAGTACTTC. Its protein is CASSQWGLPKYEQYF.

The chain couples TRBV7-9 to TRBJ1-4; 8 nucleotides match TRBD1. Germline CDR1 reads SEHNR; CDR2 reads FQNEAQ (reference sequence). J gave up 8 bases and V 1 base, and 9 bases lay outside the gene matches. This CDR3 is 16 amino acids long. This chain's CDR3 is CASSLGQGKGNEKLFF. The CDR3 region has the DNA TGTGCCAGCAGCTTAGGACAGGGGAAAGGGAACGAAAAACTGTTTTTT.

The gene calls are TRBV12-5 and TRBJ2-3; 10 nucleotides line up with TRBD2. Germline CDR1 reads LGHNT; CDR2 reads FRNRAP. The CDR3 extends over 15 amino acids. With V trimmed by 3 bases and J by 4 bases, 4 bases remained unmatched. In nucleotides, the CDR3 is TGTGCTAGTGGTTTTACTAGCGGGGAGGCAGATACGCAGTATTTT. The encoded protein is CASGFTSGEADTQYF.

J is TRBJ2-1 and V is TRBV19, with D possibly being TRBD2 (7 bases). Germline V lookup: CDR1 LNHDA, CDR2 SQIVND (reference sequence). The CDR3 sequence is 15 residues long. The V end was cut by 1 base, the J end by 5 bases, with 12 bases between. CDR3 sequence (DNA): TGTGCCAGTAGTATAGCGGGGGGCCCCGACAATGAGCAGTTCTTC. Its protein product is CASSIAGGPDNEQFF.

Regarding this clonotype: Since a much larger clone is just one base distant, this may be a read error. CDR3 nucleotide sequence: TGTGTCAGCAGTTCAAGGGGGCTGAACACCGGGGAGCTGTTTTTT. It yields the protein CVSSSRGLNTGELFF. The chain is built from TRBV12-3 or TRBV12-4 and TRBJ2-2; 7 bases are shared with TRBD1. This CDR3 has 15 amino acids.

The chain employs TRBV7-3 and TRBJ1-1; D not resolved. The CDR3 totals 14 residues. Germline CDR1 and CDR2: SGHTA and FQGTGA. Trimming stripped 3 bases from V and 8 bases from J, with 16 bases between. The CDR3 here is CASSFEGSQEEAFF. The DNA of the CDR3 is TGTGCCAGCAGCTTTGAGGGAAGCCAGGAAGAAGCTTTCTTT.